This T cell receptor beta chain was identified during a study of graft-versus-host responses after intestinal transplantation. Study-wide background: Recipients obtained multivisceral, liver-intestinal, or isolated intestinal transplants. Findings and caveats of the study: GvH clones occurred in recipient marrow; some first appeared in ileum or blood.

With regard to this clone: Its specificity is unknown.

CDR1 and CDR2 from the germline V gene are SGHTA and FQGNSA. The trim removed 2 bases at V and 5 bases at J, leaving 11 bases unmatched. This CDR3 contains 18 residues. This table comes from immunoSEQ multiplex PCR, and its TCRdb copy is limited to in-frame clones, with some not included. The table lists about 100,000 clones, less than 90% of them singletons, with around 0.98% in the top ten. This chain joins TRBV7-2 and TRBJ2-2; 10 bases are a match to TRBD2. This TCR came from a human donor who was the organ donor for an intestinal transplant. This sample comprised unstimulated CD4+ T cells sorted from spleen or lymph node cells, obtained before transplant. The CDR3 loop is CASSLKASGGIPTGELFF. In DNA, the CDR3 is TGTGCCAGCAGCTTAAAAGCTAGCGGGGGCATCCCTACCGGGGAGCTGTTTTTT.